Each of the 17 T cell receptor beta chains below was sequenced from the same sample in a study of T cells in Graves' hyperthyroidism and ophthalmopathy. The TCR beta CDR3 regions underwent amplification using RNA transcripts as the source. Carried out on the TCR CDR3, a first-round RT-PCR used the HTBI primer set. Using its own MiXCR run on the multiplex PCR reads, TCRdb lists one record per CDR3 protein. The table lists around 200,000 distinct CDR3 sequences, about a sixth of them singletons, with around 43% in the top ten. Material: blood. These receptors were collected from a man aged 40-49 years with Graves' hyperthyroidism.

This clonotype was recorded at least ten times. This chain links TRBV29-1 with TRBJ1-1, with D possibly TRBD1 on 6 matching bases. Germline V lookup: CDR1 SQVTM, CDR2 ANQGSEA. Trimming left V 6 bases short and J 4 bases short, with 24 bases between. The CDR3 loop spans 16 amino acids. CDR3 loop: CSVGYRDPGRFTEAFF. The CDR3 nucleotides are TGCAGCGTCGGATACAGGGATCCGGGACGCTTCACTGAAGCTTTCTTT.

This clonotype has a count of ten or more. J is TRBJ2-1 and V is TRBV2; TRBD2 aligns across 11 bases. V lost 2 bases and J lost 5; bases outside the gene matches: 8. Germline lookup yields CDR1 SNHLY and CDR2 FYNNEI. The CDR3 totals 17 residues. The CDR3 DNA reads TGTGCCAGCAGTGAAATCTCGACTAGCGGGGACCACAATGAGCAGTTCTTC. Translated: CASSEISTSGDHNEQFF.

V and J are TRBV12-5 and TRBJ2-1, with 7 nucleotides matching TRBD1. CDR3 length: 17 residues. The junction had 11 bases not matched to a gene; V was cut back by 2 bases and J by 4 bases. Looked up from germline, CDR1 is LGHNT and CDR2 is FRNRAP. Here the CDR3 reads CASGLSAGTVVYNEQFF. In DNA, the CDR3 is TGTGCTAGTGGTTTGTCGGCCGGGACAGTAGTTTACAATGAGCAGTTCTTC.

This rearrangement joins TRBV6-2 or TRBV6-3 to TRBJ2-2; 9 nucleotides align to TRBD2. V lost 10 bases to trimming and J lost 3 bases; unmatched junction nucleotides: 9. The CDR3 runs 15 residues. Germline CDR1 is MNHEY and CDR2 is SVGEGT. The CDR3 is CATRLTSGYTGELFF. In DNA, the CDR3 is TGTGCCACCCGCCTGACTAGCGGATACACCGGGGAGCTGTTTTTT.

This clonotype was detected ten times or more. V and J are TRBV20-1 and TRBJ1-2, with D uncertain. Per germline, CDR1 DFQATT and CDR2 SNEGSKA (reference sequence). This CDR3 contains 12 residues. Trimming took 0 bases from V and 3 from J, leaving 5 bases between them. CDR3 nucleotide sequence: TGCAGTGCTAGAGATCGGGACTATGGCTACACCTTC. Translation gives CSARDRDYGYTF.

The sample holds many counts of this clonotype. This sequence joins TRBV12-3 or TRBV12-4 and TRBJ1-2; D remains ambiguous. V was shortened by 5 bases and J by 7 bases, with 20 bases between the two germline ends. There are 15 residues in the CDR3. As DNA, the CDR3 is TGTGCCAGCAGTCCTCAGTGGATTACGGCCGGTGGCTACACCTTC. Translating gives CASSPQWITAGGYTF.

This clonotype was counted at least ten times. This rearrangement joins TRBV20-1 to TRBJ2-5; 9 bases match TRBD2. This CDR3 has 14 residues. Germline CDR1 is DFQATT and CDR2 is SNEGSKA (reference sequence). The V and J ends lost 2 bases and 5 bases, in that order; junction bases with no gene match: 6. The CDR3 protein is CSARSGLAGETQYF. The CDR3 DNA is TGCAGTGCTAGATCGGGACTAGCTGGGGAGACCCAGTACTTC.

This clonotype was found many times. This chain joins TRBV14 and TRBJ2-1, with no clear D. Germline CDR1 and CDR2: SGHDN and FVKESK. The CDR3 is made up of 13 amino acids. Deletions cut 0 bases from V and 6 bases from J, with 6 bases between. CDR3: CASSQDMGNEQFF. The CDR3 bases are TGTGCCAGCAGCCAAGATATGGGCAATGAGCAGTTCTTC.

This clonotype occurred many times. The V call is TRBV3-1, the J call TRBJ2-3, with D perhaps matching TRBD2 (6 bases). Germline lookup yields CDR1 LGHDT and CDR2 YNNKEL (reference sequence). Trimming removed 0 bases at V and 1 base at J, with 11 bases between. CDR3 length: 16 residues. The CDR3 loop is CASSQDLERGTDTQYF. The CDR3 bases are TGTGCCAGCAGCCAAGACCTCGAGCGGGGCACAGATACGCAGTATTTT.

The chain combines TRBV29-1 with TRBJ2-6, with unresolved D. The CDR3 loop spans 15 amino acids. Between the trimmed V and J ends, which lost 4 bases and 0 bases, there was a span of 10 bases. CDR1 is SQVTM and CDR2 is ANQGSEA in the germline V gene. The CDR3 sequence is CSVGKGYSGANVLTF. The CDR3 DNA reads TGCAGCGTTGGGAAGGGCTACTCTGGGGCCAACGTCCTGACTTTC.

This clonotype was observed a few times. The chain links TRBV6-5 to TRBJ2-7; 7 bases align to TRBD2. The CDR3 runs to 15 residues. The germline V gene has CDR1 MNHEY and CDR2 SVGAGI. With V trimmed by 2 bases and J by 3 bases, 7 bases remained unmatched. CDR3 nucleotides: TGTGCCAGCAGTTACGGCGGGGGATTGGTCTACGAGCAGTACTTC. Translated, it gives CASSYGGGLVYEQYF.

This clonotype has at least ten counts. CDR3 region: CASNPSGGFGGELFF. The CDR3 DNA sequence: TGTGCCAGCAATCCTAGCGGGGGGTTTGGCGGGGAGCTGTTTTTT. This chain uses TRBV6-1 with TRBJ2-2; 11 positions match TRBD2. The V gene's germline CDR1 is MNHNS and CDR2 SASEGT. Trimming at V came to 7 bases and at J to 7 bases, leaving 8 bases not matched to a gene. This CDR3 is built from 15 residues.

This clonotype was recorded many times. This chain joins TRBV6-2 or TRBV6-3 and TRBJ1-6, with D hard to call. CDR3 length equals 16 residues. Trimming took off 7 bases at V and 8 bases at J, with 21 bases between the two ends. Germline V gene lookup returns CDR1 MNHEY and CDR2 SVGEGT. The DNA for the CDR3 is TGTGCCAGCACCAGGACCGCGAGAGGGAGGGATTCACCCCTCCACTTT. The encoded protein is CASTRTARGRDSPLHF.

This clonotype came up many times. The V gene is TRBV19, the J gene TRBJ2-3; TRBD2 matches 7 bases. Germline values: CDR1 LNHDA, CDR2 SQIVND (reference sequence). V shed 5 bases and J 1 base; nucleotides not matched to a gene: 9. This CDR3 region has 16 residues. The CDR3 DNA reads TGTGCCAGTAGTCAACAGCGGGGAGGCGGCACAGATACGCAGTATTTT. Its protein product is CASSQQRGGGTDTQYF.

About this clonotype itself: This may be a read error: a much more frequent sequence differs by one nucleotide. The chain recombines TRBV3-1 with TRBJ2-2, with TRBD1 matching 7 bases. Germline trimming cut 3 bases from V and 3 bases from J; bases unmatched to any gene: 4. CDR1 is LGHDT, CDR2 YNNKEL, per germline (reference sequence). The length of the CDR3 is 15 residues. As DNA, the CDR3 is TGTGCCAGCAGCCAGACAGGGCTTTACACCGGGGAGCTGTTTTTT. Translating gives CASSQTGLYTGELFF. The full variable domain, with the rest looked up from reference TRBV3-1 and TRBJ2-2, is DTAVSQTPKYLVTQMGNDKSIKCEQNLGHDTMYWYKQDSKKFLKIMFSYNNKELIINETVPNRFSPKSPDKAHLNLHINSLELGDSAVYFCASSQTGLYTGELFFGEGSRLTVL.

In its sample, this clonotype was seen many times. CDR3 sequence: CSARDQGGGYGYTF. CDR3 bases: TGCAGTGCTAGAGATCAGGGGGGAGGCTATGGCTACACCTTC. The V call is TRBV20-1, the J call TRBJ1-2, with 7 positions matching TRBD1. The CDR3 consists of 14 residues. The junction had 5 bases not matched to a gene; V was cut back by 0 bases and J by 4 bases. The V gene's germline CDR1 is DFQATT and CDR2 SNEGSKA (reference sequence).

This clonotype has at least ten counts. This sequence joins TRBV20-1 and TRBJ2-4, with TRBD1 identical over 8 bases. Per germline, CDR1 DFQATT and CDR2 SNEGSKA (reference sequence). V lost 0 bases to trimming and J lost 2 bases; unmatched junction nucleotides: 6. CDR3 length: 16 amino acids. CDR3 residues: CSARDWQGASKNIQYF. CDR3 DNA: TGCAGTGCTAGAGATTGGCAGGGGGCCTCCAAAAACATTCAGTACTTC.